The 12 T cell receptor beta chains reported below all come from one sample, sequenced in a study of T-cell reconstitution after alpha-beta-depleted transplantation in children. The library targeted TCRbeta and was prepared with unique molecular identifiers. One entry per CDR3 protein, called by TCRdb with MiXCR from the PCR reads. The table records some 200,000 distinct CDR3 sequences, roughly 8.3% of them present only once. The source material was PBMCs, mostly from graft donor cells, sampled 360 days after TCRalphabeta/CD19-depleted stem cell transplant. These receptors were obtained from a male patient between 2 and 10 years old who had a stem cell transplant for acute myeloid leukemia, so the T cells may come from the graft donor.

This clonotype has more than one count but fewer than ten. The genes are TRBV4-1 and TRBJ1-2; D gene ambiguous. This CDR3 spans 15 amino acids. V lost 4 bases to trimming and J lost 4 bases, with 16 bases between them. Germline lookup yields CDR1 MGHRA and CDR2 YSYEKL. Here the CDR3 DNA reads TGCGCCAGCAGCCTAAACCCAACGGGAGGCTATGGCTACACCTTC. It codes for CASSLNPTGGYGYTF.

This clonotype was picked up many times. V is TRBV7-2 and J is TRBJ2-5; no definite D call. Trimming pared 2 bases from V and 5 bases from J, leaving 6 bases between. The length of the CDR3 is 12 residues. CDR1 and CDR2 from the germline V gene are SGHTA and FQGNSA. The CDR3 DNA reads TGTGCCAGCAGCTTAACGTTGGAGACCCAGTACTTC. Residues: CASSLTLETQYF.

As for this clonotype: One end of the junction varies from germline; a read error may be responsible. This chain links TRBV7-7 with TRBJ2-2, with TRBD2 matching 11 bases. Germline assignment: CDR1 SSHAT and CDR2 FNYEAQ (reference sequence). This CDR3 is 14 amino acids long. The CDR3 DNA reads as TGTGCTAGCAGCCTAGCGGGAGGATACGGGGAGCTGTTTTTT. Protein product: CASSLAGGYGELFF. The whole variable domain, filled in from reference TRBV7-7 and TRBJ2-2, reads GAGVSQSPRYKVTKRGQDVTLRCDPISSHATLYWYQQALGQGPEFLTYFNYEAQPDKSGLPSDRFSAERPEGSISTLTIQRTEQRDSAMYRCASSLAGGYGELFFGEGSRLTVL.

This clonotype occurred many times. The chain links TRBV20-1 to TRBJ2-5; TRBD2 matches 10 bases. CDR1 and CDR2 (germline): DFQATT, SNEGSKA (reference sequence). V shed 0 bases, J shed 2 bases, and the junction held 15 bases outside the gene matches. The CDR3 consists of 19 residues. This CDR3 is CSARDRASGRIRGQETQYF. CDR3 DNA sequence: TGCAGTGCTAGAGATCGGGCTAGCGGGAGAATAAGGGGACAAGAGACCCAGTACTTC.

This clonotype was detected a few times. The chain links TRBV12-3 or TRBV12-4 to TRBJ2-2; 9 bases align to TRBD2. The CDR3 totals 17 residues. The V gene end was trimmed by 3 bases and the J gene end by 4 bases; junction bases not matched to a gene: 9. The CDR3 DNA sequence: TGTGCCAGCAGTTTGGTCGGACTAGCGTTGGGCACCGGGGAGCTGTTTTTT. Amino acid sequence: CASSLVGLALGTGELFF.

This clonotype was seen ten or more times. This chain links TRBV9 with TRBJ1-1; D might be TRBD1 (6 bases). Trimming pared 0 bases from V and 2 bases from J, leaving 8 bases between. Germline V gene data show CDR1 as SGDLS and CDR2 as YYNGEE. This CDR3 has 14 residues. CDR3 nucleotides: TGTGCCAGCAGCGTAGCGGGACACAACACTGAAGCTTTCTTT. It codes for CASSVAGHNTEAFF.

CDR3 residues: CASSSRAPISGNTIYF. CDR3 bases: TGTGCCAGCAGTTCTAGGGCCCCGATCTCTGGAAACACCATATATTTT. The rearrangement joins TRBV27 to TRBJ1-3, with D unresolved. Trimming took off 4 bases at V and 0 bases at J, with 13 bases between the two ends. CDR1 and CDR2 (germline): MNHEY, SMNVEV (reference sequence). The CDR3 is 16 residues long.

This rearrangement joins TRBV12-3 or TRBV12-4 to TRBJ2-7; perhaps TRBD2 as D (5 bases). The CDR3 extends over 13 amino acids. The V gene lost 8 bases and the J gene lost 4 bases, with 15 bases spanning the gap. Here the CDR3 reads CASLYEGLYEQYF. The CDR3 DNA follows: TGTGCCAGCCTGTACGAGGGATTGTACGAGCAGTACTTC.

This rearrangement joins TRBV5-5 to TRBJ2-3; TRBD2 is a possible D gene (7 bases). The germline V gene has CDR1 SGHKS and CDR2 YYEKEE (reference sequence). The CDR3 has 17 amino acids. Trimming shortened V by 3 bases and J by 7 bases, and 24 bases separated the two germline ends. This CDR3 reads CASSSSGGRATLNTQYF. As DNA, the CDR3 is TGTGCCAGCAGCTCCTCCGGGGGGCGGGCCACCTTGAATACGCAGTATTTT.

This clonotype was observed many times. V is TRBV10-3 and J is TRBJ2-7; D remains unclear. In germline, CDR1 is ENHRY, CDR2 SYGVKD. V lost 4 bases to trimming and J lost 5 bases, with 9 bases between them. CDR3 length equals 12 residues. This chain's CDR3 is CAISGLDDEQYF. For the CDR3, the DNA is TGTGCCATCAGTGGACTGGACGACGAGCAGTACTTC.

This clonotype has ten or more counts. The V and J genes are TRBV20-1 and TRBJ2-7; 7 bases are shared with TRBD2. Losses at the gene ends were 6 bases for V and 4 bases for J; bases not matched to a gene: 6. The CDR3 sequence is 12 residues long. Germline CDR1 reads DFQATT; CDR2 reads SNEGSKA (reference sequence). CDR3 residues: CSAGGTDYEQYF. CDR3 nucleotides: TGCAGTGCGGGGGGGACGGATTACGAGCAGTACTTC.

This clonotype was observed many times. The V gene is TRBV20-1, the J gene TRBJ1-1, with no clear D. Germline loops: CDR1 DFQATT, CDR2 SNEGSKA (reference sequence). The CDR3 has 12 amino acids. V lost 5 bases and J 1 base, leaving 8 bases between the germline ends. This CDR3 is CSAPNKNTEAFF. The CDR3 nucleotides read TGCAGTGCTCCGAACAAGAACACTGAAGCTTTCTTT.